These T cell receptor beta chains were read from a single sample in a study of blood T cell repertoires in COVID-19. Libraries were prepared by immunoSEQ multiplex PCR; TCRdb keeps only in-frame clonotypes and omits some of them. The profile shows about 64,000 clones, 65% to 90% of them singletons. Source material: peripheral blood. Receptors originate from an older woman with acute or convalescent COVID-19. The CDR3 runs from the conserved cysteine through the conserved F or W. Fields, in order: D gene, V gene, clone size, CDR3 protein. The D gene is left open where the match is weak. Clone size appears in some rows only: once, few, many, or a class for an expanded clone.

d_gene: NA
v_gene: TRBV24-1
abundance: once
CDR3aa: CATSGGRGIQYF

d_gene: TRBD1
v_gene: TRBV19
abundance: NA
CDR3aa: CASSPDRESQPQHF

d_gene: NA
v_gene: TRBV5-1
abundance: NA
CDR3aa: CASSDTGGVQETQYF

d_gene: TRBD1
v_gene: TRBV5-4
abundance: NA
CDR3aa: CASSPGGTNEKLFF

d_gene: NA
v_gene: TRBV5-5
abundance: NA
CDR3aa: CASSFAAGDTYEQYF

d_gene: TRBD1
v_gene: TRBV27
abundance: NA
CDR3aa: CASSLSPSPRTGGTDGYTF

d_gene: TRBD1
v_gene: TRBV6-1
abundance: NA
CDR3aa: CASSEVTGAQVERTDTQYF

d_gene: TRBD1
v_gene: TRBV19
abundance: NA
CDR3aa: CASSVSGTDTEAFF

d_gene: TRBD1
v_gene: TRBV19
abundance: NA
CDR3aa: CASSPGTGNSNQPQHF

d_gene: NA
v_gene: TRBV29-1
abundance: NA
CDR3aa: CSVAMGRSNEAFF

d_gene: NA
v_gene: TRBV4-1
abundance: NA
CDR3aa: CASSIRTGTQGYTF

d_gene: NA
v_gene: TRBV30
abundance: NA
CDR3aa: CAWSFKTGMGNSPLHF

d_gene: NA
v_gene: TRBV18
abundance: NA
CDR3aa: CASSVTGANTGELFF

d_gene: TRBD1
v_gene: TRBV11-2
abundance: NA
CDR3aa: CASSWSGQGKSPLHF

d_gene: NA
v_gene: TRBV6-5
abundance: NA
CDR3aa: CASSTGIEAFF

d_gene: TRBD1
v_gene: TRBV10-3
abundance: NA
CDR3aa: CAISEAGGTEAFF

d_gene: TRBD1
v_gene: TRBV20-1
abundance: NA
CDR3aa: CSASLLRDRESYTF

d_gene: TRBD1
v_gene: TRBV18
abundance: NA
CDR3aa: CASSPIQGISGNTIYF

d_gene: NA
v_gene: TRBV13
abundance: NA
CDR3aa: CASSLTGEAFF

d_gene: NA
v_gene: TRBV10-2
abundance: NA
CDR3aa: CASSQQGNTEAFF

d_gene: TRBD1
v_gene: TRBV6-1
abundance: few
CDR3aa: CASSETPDRVTEAFF

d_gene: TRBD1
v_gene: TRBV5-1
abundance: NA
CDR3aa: CASSPPTGLRYTF

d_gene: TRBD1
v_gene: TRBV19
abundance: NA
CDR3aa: CASSPGTGQYEQYF

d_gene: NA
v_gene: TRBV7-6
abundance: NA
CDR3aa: CASEAREGEKLFF

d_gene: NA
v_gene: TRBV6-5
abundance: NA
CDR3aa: CASSYFARVRETQYF

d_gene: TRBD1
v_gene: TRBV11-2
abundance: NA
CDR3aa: CASSLQGASTGELFF

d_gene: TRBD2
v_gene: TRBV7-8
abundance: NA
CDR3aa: CASSLNNQRGSVTDTQYF

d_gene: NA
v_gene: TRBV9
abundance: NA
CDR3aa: CASSVSLAGAGGNTEAFF

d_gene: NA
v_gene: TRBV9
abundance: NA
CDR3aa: CASSPRVSYEQYF

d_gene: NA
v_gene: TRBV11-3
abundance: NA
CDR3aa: CASSTLGEEQFF

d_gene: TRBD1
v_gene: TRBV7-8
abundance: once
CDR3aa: CASSLATGGEGPQHF

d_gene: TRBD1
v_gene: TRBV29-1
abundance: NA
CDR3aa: CSVGAGTAINYGYTF

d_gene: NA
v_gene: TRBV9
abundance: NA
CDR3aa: CASSVRGGGIQYF

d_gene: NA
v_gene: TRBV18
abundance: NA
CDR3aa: CASSPAFRRGFYEQYF

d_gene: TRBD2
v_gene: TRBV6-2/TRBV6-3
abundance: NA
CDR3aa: CASSYGGGGRGYNEQFF

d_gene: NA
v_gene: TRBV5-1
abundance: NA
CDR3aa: CASSLGEHTEAFF

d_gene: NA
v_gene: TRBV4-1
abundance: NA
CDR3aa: CASSHKGRGTEAFF

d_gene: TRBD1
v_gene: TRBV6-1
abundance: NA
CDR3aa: CASKDPGQGDTEAFF

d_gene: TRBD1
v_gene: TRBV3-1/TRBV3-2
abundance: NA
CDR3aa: CASSATGDYGYTF

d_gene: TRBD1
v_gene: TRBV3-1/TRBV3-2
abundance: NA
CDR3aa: CASSQAMGQGVAFTNYGYTF

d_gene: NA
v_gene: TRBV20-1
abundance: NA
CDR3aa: CSASRGQNYGYTF

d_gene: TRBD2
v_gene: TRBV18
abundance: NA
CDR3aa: CASSPPVGLAGASYEQYF